One and the same sample provided the 3 T cell receptor beta chains below, sequenced in a study of blood T cells in healthy people across ages. Alongside a J-beta primer mix, a sample-barcoded 5' primer served in a second PCR lasting 7 to 11 cycles. MiXCR, applied by TCRdb to the 5' RACE reads, yields one record per CDR3 protein. The sample contains about a million distinct CDR3 sequences, approximately 50% of which appear only once. Sequenced material: blood. The receptors were sampled from a woman in her fifties or sixties in good health.

This chain joins TRBV7-2 and TRBJ2-1; 14 bases fit TRBD2. The V segment lost 5 bases and the J segment 9 bases; nucleotides outside the gene matches: 9. Germline assignment: CDR1 SGHTA and CDR2 FQGNSA. CDR3 length equals 16 residues. The CDR3 nucleotides are TGTGCCAGCAGCGCCGGACTAGCGGGAGGTATCGTTGAGCAGTTCTTC. Translating it yields CASSAGLAGGIVEQFF.

This clonotype was observed a handful of times. The V call is TRBV6-1, the J call TRBJ2-7; possible D gene TRBD2, 6 bases. Trimming took 8 bases from V and 1 from J, leaving 18 bases between them. The CDR3 runs 15 residues. Germline-derived CDR1 and CDR2 are MNHNS and SASEGT. The CDR3 DNA sequence: TGTGCCAGCCTCCCATGGGCTAGCGAGTCCTACGAGCAGTACTTC. It is translated as CASLPWASESYEQYF.

This clonotype turned up a few times. The chain employs TRBV2 and TRBJ2-4; 9 bases are shared with TRBD1. Germline CDR1 SNHLY, CDR2 FYNNEI. CDR3 length equals 14 residues. With V trimmed by 7 bases and J by 6 bases, 7 bases remained unmatched. The CDR3, as DNA: TGTGCCAGCAAGGGGGACAGGGTGGGAAACATTCAGTACTTC. It codes for CASKGDRVGNIQYF.